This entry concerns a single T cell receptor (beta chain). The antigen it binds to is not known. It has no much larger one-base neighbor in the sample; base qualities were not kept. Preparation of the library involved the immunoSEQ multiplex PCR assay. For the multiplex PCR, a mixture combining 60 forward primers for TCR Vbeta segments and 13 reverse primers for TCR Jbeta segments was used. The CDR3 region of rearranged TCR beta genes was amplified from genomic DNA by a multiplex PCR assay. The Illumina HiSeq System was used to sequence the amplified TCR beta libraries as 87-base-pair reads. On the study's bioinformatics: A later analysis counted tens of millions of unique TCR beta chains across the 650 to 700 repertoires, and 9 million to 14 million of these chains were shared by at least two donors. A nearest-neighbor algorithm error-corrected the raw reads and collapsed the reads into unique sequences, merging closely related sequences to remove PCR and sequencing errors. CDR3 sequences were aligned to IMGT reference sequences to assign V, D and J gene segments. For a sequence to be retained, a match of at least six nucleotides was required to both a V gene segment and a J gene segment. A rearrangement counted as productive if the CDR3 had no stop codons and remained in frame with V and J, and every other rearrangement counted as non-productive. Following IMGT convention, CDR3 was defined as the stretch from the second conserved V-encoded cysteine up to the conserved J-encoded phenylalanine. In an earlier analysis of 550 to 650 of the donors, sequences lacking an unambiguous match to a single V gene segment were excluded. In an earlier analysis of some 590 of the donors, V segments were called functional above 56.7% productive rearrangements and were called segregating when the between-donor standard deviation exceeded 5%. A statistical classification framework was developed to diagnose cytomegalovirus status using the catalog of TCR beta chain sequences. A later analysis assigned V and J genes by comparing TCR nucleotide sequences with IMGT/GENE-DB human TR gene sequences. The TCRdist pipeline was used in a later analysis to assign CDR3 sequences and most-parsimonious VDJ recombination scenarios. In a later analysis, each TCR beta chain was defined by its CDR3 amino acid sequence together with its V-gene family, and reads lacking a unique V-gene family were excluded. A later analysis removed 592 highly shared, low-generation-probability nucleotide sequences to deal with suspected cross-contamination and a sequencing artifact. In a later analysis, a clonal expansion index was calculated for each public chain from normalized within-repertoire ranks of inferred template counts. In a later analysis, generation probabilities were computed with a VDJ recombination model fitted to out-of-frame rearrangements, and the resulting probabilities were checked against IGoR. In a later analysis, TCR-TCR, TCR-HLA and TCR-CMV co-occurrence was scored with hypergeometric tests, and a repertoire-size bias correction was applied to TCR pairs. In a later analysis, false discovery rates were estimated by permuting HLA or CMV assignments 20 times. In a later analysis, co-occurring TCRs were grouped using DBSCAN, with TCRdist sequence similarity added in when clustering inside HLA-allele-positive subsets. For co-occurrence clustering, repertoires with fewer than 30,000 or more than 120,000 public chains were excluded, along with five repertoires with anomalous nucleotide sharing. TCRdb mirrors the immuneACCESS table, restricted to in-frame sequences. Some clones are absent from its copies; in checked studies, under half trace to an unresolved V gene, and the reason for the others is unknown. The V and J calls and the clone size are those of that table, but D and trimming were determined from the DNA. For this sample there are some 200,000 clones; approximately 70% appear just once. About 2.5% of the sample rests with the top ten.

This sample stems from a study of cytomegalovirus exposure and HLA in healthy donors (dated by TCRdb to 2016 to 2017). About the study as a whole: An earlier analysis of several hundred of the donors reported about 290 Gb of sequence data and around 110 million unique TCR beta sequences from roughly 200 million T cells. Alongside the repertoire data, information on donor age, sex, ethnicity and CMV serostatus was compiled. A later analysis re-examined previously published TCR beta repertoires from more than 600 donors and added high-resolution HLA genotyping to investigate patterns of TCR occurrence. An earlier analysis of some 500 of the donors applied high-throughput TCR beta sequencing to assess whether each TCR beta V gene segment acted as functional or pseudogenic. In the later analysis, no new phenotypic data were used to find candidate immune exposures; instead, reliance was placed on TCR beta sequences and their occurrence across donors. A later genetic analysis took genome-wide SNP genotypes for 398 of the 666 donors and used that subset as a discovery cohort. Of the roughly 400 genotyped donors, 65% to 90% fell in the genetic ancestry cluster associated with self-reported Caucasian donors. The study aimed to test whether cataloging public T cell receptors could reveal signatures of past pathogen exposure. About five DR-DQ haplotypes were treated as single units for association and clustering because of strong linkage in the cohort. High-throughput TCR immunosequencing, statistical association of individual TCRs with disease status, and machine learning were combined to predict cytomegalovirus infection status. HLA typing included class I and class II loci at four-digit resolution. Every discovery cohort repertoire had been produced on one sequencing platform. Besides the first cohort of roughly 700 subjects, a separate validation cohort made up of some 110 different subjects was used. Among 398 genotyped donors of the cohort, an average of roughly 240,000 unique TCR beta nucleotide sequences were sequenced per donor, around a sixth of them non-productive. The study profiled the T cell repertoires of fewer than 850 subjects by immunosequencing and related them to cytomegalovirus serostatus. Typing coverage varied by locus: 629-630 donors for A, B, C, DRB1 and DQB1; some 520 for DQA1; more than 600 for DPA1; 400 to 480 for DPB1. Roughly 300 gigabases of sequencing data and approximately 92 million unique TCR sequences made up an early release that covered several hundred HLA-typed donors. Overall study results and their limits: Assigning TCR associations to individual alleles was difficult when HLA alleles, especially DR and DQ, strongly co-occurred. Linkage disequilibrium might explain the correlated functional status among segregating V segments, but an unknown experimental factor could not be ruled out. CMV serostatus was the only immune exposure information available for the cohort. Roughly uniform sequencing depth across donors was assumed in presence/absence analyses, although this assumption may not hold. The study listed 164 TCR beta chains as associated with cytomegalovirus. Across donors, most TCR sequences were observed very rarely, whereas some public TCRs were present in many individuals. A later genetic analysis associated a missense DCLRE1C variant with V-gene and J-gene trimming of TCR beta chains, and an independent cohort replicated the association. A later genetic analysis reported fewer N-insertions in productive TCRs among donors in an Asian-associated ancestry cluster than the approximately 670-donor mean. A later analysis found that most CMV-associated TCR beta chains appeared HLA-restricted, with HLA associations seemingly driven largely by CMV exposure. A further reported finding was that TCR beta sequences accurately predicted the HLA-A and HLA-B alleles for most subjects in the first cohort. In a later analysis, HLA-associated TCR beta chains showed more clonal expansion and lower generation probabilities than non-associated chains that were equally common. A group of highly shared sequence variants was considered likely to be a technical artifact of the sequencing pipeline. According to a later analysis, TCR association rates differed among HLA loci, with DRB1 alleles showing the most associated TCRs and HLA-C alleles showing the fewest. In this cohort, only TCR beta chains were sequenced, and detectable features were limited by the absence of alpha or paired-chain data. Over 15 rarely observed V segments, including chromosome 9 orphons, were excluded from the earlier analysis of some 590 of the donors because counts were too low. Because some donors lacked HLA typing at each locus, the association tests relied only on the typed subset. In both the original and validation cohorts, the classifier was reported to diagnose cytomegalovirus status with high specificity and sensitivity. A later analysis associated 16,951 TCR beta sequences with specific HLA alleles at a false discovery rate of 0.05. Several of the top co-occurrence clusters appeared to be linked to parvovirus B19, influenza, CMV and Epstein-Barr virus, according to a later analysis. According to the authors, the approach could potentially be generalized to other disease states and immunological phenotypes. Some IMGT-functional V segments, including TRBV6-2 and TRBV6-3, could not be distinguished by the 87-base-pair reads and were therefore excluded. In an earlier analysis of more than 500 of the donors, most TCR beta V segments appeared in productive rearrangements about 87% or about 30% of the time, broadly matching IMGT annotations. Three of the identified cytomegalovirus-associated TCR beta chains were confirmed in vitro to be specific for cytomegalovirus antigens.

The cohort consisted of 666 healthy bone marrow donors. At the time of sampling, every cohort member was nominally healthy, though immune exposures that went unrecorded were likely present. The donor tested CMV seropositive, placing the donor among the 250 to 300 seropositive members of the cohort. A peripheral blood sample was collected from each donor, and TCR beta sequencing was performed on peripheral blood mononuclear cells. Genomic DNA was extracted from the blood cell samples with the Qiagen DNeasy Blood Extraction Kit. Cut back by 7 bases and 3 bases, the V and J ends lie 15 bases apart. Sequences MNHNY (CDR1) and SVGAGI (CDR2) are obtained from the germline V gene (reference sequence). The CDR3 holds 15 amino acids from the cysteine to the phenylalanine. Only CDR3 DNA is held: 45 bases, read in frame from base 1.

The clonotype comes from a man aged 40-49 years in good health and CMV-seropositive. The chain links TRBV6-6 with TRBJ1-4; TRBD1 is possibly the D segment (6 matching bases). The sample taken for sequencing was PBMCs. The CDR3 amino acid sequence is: CASTKGDAANEKLFF. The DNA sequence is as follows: TGTGCCAGCACTAAGGGGGATGCGGCTAATGAAAAACTGTTTTTT.